This T cell receptor (beta chain) was obtained from a study of cytomegalovirus exposure and HLA in healthy donors. Findings of the study overall: The listing of some 170 TCR beta chains classed them as cytomegalovirus-associated.

This clone was detected only a few times. What it binds is unknown. The V gene lost 2 bases and the J gene lost 4 bases, with 15 bases spanning the gap. This CDR3 region has 15 residues. Germline CDR1 reads MGHRA; CDR2 reads YSYEKL. TCRdb's table, derived via immunoSEQ multiplex PCR, lists solely in-frame clones and lacks some. The table includes roughly 130,000 clones, about nine tenths detected once. This clonotype originated in a man aged 25-45 years in good health and CMV-seronegative. The J gene is TRBJ2-7, the V gene TRBV4-1, with D perhaps matching TRBD1 (6 bases). The source material was PBMCs. In DNA, the CDR3 is TGCGCCAGCAGCCAAACCCCGGGACAACAATACGAGCAGTACTTC. Its protein product is CASSQTPGQQYEQYF.